The 23 T cell receptor beta chains listed next were all sequenced from one sample in a study of blood T cells in healthy people across ages. A J-beta primer mix and a sample-barcoded 5' primer were used in a second PCR of about 7 to 12 cycles. TCRdb reprocessed the 5' RACE reads via MiXCR and lists one record per CDR3 protein. The sample has about 1.8 million distinct CDR3 sequences; 49% are singletons. The sequencing sample was made of blood. The origin of the receptors is a woman between 35 and 50 years old in good health.

For the CDR3, the DNA is TGCAGTGCTAGAGGACAGGGTATTATAGAGACCCAGTACTTC. Translated: CSARGQGIIETQYF. This sequence joins TRBV20-1 and TRBJ2-7; 7 positions match TRBD1. Matching the DNA end better, TRBJ2-5 makes the J call doubtful. The V gene's germline CDR1 is DFQATT and CDR2 SNEGSKA (reference sequence). The CDR3 spans 14 residues.

Only a few counts were recorded for this clonotype. The chain has TRBV12-3 or TRBV12-4 and TRBJ2-7; TRBD2 aligns across 7 bases. CDR3 length equals 13 residues. The trim removed 10 bases at V and 2 bases at J, leaving 8 bases unmatched. The CDR3 nucleotides are TGTGCCACAGCCCCCGGGGGGACCTACGAGCAGTACTTC. The encoded protein is CATAPGGTYEQYF.

V and J are TRBV27 and TRBJ2-3; D tentatively reads TRBD1 or TRBD2 (5 bases each). V was pared by 2 bases and J by 0 bases, with 12 bases between. Germline lookup yields CDR1 MNHEY and CDR2 SMNVEV (reference sequence). The CDR3 spans 16 residues. CDR3 sequence: CASSLIGTGSTDTQYF. CDR3 sequence (DNA): TGTGCCAGCAGTTTAATCGGGACGGGAAGCACAGATACGCAGTATTTT.

V is TRBV7-8 and J is TRBJ1-4; TRBD1 agrees at 8 bases. The CDR3 runs 22 residues. Unmatched junction bases numbered 24, after V lost 5 bases and J lost 1 base. Germline CDR1 reads SGHVS; CDR2 reads FQNEAQ. The CDR3 here is CASSPHTTGELHLGGTNEKLFF. The CDR3 DNA reads TGTGCCAGCAGCCCCCACACGACAGGGGAACTACACTTGGGGGGAACTAATGAAAAACTGTTTTTT.

This clonotype turned up a few times. The rearrangement uses TRBV7-9 and TRBJ2-7, with D perhaps TRBD1 (5 bases). The CDR3 contains 14 residues. Between the trimmed V and J ends, which lost 1 base and 5 bases, there was a span of 12 bases. Germline V gene sequence: CDR1 SEHNR, CDR2 FQNEAQ (reference sequence). In DNA form, the CDR3 reads TGTGCCAGCAGCTTAGGTGTGGGGCCCGACGAGCAGTACTTC. Its translation: CASSLGVGPDEQYF.

This clonotype was seen many times. The chain is built from TRBV3-2 and TRBJ2-1; the table's D call, TRBD2, was not checked against the DNA. TRBV3-2 is classified as a pseudogene. This CDR3 region has 10 residues. CDR3 protein: CASSHPAEFF. CDR3 DNA sequence: TGTGCCAGCAGCCACCCAGCGGAGTTCTTC.

V and J are TRBV5-1 and TRBJ2-5; 9 bases map to TRBD2. This CDR3 contains 15 residues. V gave up 4 bases and J gave up 2 bases; unmatched junction bases: 6. In germline, CDR1 is SGHRS, CDR2 YFSETQ. The CDR3 loop reads CASSIGAGGQETQYF. In nucleotides, the CDR3 is TGCGCCAGCAGCATTGGAGCGGGGGGACAAGAGACCCAGTACTTC.

Note on this clonotype: Sequence at one end of the junction differs from germline and may be a read error. V usage is TRBV7-2 and J usage is TRBJ2-3, with TRBD2 identical over 11 bases. The CDR3 loop spans 14 amino acids. Germline CDR1 and CDR2: SGHTA and FQGNSA. The CDR3 coding sequence is TGTGCCGGCAGCTTTAGCGGGGGGGCTGATACGCAGTATTTT. It translates to CAGSFSGGADTQYF. The full variable domain, completed using reference TRBV7-2 and TRBJ2-3, is GAGVSQSPSNKVTEKGKDVELRCDPISGHTALYWYRQSLGQGLEFLIYFQGNSAPDKSGLPSDRFSAERTGGSVSTLTIQRTQQEDSAVYLCAGSFSGGADTQYFGPGTRLTVL.

The gene calls are TRBV7-6 and TRBJ2-1, with D perhaps assigned TRBD1 or TRBD2 (8 bases each). The CDR3 loop spans 16 amino acids. The germline V and J ends were trimmed by 0 bases and 6 bases, with 15 bases remaining between them. The germline CDR1 and CDR2 sequences are SGHVS and FNYEAQ. Here the CDR3 reads CASSLAGGDRSNEQFF. As DNA, the CDR3 is TGTGCCAGCAGCTTAGCCGGGGGGGACAGGTCCAATGAGCAGTTCTTC. The full variable domain, its missing parts supplied by reference TRBV7-6 and TRBJ2-1, is GAGVSQSPRYKVTKRGQDVALRCDPISGHVSLYWYRQALGQGPEFLTYFNYEAQQDKSGLPNDRFSAERPEGSISTLTIQRTEQRDSAMYRCASSLAGGDRSNEQFFGPGTRLTVL.

This rearrangement joins TRBV10-3 to TRBJ1-2; no clear D gene. The ends were cut back, 6 bases at V and 6 bases at J, with 20 bases in the middle. The length of the CDR3 is 15 residues. Germline V CDR1 and CDR2: ENHRY, SYGVKD. In DNA, the CDR3 is TGTGCCATCAGCGAAGCTCTTTACAGCTCGGATGGCTACACCTTC. Protein: CAISEALYSSDGYTF.

J is TRBJ2-1 and V is TRBV7-2, with 9 nucleotides matching TRBD2. V dropped 5 bases and J dropped 7; count of bases not matched to a gene: 12. Germline V gene sequence: CDR1 SGHTA, CDR2 FQGNSA. The CDR3 loop spans 16 amino acids. Here the CDR3 DNA reads TGTGCCAGCAGCCTAAACCTAGCGGGGCACCCAAATGAGCAGTTCTTC. This gives the protein CASSLNLAGHPNEQFF. The variable domain in full, completed from reference TRBV7-2 and TRBJ2-1, reads GAGVSQSPSNKVTEKGKDVELRCDPISGHTALYWYRQSLGQGLEFLIYFQGNSAPDKSGLPSDRFSAERTGGSVSTLTIQRTQQEDSAVYLCASSLNLAGHPNEQFFGPGTRLTVL.

This chain connects TRBV7-2 to TRBJ1-4; possibly TRBD1 for D (6 bases). Per germline, CDR1 SGHTA and CDR2 FQGNSA. The ends were cut back, 6 bases at V and 0 bases at J, with 14 bases in the middle. This CDR3 has 16 amino acids. CDR3 nucleotide sequence: TGTGCCAGCAGTAATGGACAGATTGCAACTAATGAAAAACTGTTTTTT. This gives the protein CASSNGQIATNEKLFF.

This chain uses TRBV6-1 with TRBJ2-4, with a possible D match to TRBD2 (5 bases). CDR3 length: 15 amino acids. The V and J ends lost 4 bases and 9 bases respectively, with 19 bases between them. Germline CDR1 and CDR2: MNHNS and SASEGT. The CDR3 DNA sequence: TGTGCCAGCAGTGGGGGTGAGGCACGACGGGGCATTCAGTACTTC. This gives the protein CASSGGEARRGIQYF.

This chain connects TRBV5-1 to TRBJ2-5; TRBD1 is a possible D gene (6 bases). V lost 6 bases to trimming and J lost 1 base, with 13 bases between them. The CDR3 contains 14 residues. CDR1 and CDR2 from the germline V gene are SGHRS and YFSETQ. The CDR3 sequence is CASNRQAIQETQYF. In nucleotides, the CDR3 is TGCGCCAGCAACCGACAGGCGATCCAAGAGACCCAGTACTTC.

The chain couples TRBV20-1 to TRBJ2-5; TRBD2 matches at 7 bases. The CDR3 sequence is 16 residues long. Germline loops: CDR1 DFQATT, CDR2 SNEGSKA (reference sequence). Unmatched junction bases numbered 15, after V lost 3 bases and J lost 5 bases. The CDR3 DNA is TGCAGTGCTAGTCTGTTGGGCGGGGGTATTTCGGAGACCCAGTACTTC. Translated, it gives CSASLLGGGISETQYF.

V and J are TRBV6-5 and TRBJ2-5, with a weak D call TRBD1 (5 bases). CDR3 length: 15 residues. Trimming shortened V by 6 bases and J by 4 bases, and 18 bases separated the two germline ends. Germline V gene lookup returns CDR1 MNHEY and CDR2 SVGAGI. The CDR3 nucleotides read TGTGCCAGCAGAACACCCTTGGCTGGGGCAGAGACCCAGTACTTC. Translated: CASRTPLAGAETQYF.

The CDR3 nucleotides read TGTGCCAGCAGCGGAGCCGGGACTAGTTACAATGAGCAGTTCTTC. Amino acid sequence: CASSGAGTSYNEQFF. The J gene is TRBJ2-1, the V gene TRBV5-5, with TRBD2 identical over 8 bases. V was pared by 4 bases and J by 4 bases, with 7 bases of the junction left unmatched. The CDR3 has 15 amino acids. CDR1 is SGHKS and CDR2 is YYEKEE in the germline V gene (reference sequence).

The genes are TRBV7-9 and TRBJ1-2, with D unclear. Deletions cut 1 base from V and 8 bases from J, with 17 bases between. This CDR3 region has 15 residues. Looked up from germline, CDR1 is SEHNR and CDR2 is FQNEAQ (reference sequence). In DNA form, the CDR3 reads TGTGCCAGCAGCTTAGGCGACAACTCCCCCGGGGGCTACACCTTC. Its translation: CASSLGDNSPGGYTF.

This clonotype was detected only a few times. This chain uses TRBV29-1 with TRBJ2-1; 12 bases fit TRBD2. The V gene end was trimmed by 6 bases and the J gene end by 4 bases; junction bases not matched to a gene: 10. CDR1 SQVTM and CDR2 ANQGSEA come from the germline V gene. CDR3 length: 16 amino acids. CDR3 loop: CSVRGLTSGGYNEQFF. The CDR3 region has the DNA TGCAGCGTGAGAGGGTTGACTAGCGGGGGATACAATGAGCAGTTCTTC.

As to this clonotype: At one of its ends the junction is not consistent with the germline gene, which may arise from a read error. The chain employs TRBV6-1 and TRBJ2-3; 13 bases are shared with TRBD2. Germline V gene data show CDR1 as MNHNS and CDR2 as SASEGT. The CDR3 loop spans 20 amino acids. Here the CDR3 reads CVSSPNKGLAGLAITDTQYF. The CDR3 DNA reads TGTGTCAGCAGTCCCAACAAGGGACTAGCGGGGCTGGCCATAACAGATACGCAGTATTTT.

The V and J genes are TRBV12-3 or TRBV12-4 and TRBJ2-7; D perhaps matches TRBD2 (5 bases). The CDR3 runs 14 residues. With 4 bases removed from V and 0 bases from J, the gap between germline ends came to 10 bases. CDR3 in DNA: TGTGCCAGCAGTTCCAACGGACTCTCCTACGAGCAGTACTTC. It encodes CASSSNGLSYEQYF.

This clonotype was picked up one time. One junction end disagrees with the germline gene, perhaps due to a read error. This chain joins TRBV5-1 and TRBJ2-3; unclear D gene. This CDR3 has 14 amino acids. CDR1 SGHRS and CDR2 YFSETQ come from the germline V gene. The CDR3 sequence: CAGSLSMETDTQYF. The CDR3 nucleotides are TGCGCCGGCAGCTTGTCTATGGAAACAGATACGCAGTATTTT.

V usage is TRBV7-6 and J usage is TRBJ2-5; D is tentatively TRBD1 or TRBD2 (6 bases each). CDR3 length: 18 residues. The germline V gene encodes CDR1 SGHVS and CDR2 FNYEAQ. The germline V and J ends were trimmed by 4 bases and 4 bases, with 25 bases remaining between them. The CDR3 loop is CASSSVGPVGGRRETQYF. CDR3 DNA sequence: TGTGCCAGCAGCTCAGTGGGACCGGTTGGGGGGCGTAGAGAGACCCAGTACTTC.